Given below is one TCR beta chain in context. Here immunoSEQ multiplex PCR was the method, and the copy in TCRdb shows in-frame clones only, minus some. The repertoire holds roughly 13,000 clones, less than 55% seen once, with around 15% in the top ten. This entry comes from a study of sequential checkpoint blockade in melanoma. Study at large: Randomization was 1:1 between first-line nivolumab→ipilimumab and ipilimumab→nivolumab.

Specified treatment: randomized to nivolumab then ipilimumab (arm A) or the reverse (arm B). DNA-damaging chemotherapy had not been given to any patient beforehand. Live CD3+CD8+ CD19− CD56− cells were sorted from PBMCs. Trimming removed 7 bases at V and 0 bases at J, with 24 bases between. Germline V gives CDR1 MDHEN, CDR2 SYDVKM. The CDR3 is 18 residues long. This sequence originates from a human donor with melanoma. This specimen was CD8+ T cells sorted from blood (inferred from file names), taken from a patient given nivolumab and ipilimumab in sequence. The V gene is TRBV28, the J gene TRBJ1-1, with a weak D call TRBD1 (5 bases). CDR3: CASTYPGVGRSMNTEAFF. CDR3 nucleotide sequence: TGTGCCAGCACTTACCCGGGGGTGGGACGGTCGATGAACACTGAAGCTTTCTTT.